This T cell receptor beta chain was obtained from a study of T cells of healthy individuals. MiXCR, applied by TCRdb to the 5' RACE reads, yields one record per CDR3 protein. Counted here are 75,000 to 95,000 distinct CDR3 sequences, approximately 5.4% occurring once; the ten biggest clones make up roughly 7.6%. V trimming: 3 bases; J trimming: 0 bases; junction bases outside the gene matches: 2. In germline, CDR1 is KGHDR, CDR2 SFDVKD. This CDR3 comprises 16 residues. This clonotype was found a few times. The sequence derives from a female donor in good health. The rearrangement uses TRBV24-1 and TRBJ2-1; 9 bases are shared with TRBD2. In nucleotides, the CDR3 is TGTGCCACCAGTGATCGACTAGCGGACTCCTACAATGAGCAGTTCTTC. It codes for CATSDRLADSYNEQFF.